This T cell receptor (beta chain) was retrieved from a study of STAT5B mutations in CD4+ large granular lymphocyte leukemia. V was trimmed by 1 base and J by 1 base, leaving 14 bases between them. Looked up from germline, CDR1 is MGHRA and CDR2 is YSYEKL. The CDR3 length is 17 residues. TCRdb keeps only in-frame clones here, not all; method: immunoSEQ multiplex PCR. Here the sample spans 4,500 to 6,000 clones, around 88% being singletons. Study-wide points: CD4-sorted patient repertoires seemed more clonal than healthy CD4+ repertoires.

Remarks on this clone: What it recognizes is unknown.

The sequencing sample was made of PBMCs. The sequence derives from a man aged 40-50 years with CD4+ T-cell large granular lymphocyte leukemia. The chain couples TRBV4-1 to TRBJ1-5, with a possible D match to TRBD1 (5 bases). The CDR3 is CASSQGPRAPSNQPQHF. CDR3 nucleotides: TGCGCCAGCAGCCAAGGCCCCAGGGCCCCGAGCAATCAGCCCCAGCATTTT.